Reported below is one TCR beta chain. The antigen is unknown. The CDR3 extends over 19 amino acids. Germline CDR1 reads LGHNT; CDR2 reads FRNRAP. With 3 bases clipped from V and 4 bases from J, the junction kept 16 bases outside the gene matches. The sample comes from a study of cytomegalovirus exposure and HLA in healthy donors. The study, taken as a whole, reports: The study designated about 160 TCR beta chains cytomegalovirus-associated. For cytomegalovirus status, the classifier reportedly gave diagnoses with high specificity and sensitivity. Subsequent analysis of the 100 to 150 validation repertoires found a tendency for first-cohort TCR clusters to co-occur.

The repertoire was sequenced with immunoSEQ multiplex PCR; TCRdb's copy has only in-frame clones and lacks some. The table shows tens of thousands of clones, with 88% occurring only once. The sequenced sample consisted of PBMCs. The chain joins TRBV12-5 to TRBJ2-2, with 8 bases matching TRBD1. This clonotype was sampled from a woman aged 25 to 39 in good health and CMV-seronegative. The CDR3 bases are TGTGCTAGTGGTTTATACCCTATCGCGGGACAGGCCTTCACCGGGGAGCTGTTTTTT. Residues: CASGLYPIAGQAFTGELFF.